The rows below give T cell receptor beta chains drawn from one sample of a study of graft-versus-host responses after intestinal transplantation. Libraries were prepared by immunoSEQ multiplex PCR; TCRdb keeps only in-frame clonotypes and omits some of them. The sample yields some 86,000 clones, 88% seen once. Their antigen targets remain unknown. This specimen was unstimulated CD4+ T cells sorted from spleen or lymph node cells, taken before transplant. These receptors all stem from a human donor who was the organ donor for an intestinal transplant. Each CDR3 is given with its conserved first and last residue. Each record gives: J gene, CDR3 length, D gene, clone size, V gene, CDR3 protein, CDR3 DNA. A D gene is named only where the DNA matches it firmly. The size of a clone is reported for some rows only, either as once, few or many, or as a class for expanded clones.

TRBJ2-3 | 13 | - | few | TRBV29-1 | CSVRTSSTDTQYF | TGCAGCGTCCGGACATCTAGCACAGATACGCAGTATTTT
TRBJ2-7 | 15 | TRBD2 | - | TRBV5-4 | CASSFSGGRSYEQYF | TGTGCCAGCAGCTTTTCGGGGGGGCGATCCTACGAGCAGTACTTC
TRBJ1-5 | 15 | - | - | TRBV4-3 | CASSQDFGFNQPQHF | TGCGCCAGCAGCCAAGATTTCGGGTTCAATCAGCCCCAGCATTTT
TRBJ1-1 | 11 | - | - | TRBV6-6 | CASRVDTEAFF | TGTGCCAGCCGGGTGGACACTGAAGCTTTCTTT
TRBJ2-3 | 15 | TRBD1 | - | TRBV9 | CASSVDRGYRDTQYF | TGTGCCAGCAGCGTAGACAGGGGATATCGAGATACGCAGTATTTT
TRBJ1-1 | 13 | TRBD1 | - | TRBV4-1 | CASRNRGDTEAFF | TGCGCCAGCAGGAACAGGGGGGACACTGAAGCTTTCTTT
TRBJ2-7 | 15 | TRBD1 | - | TRBV11-3 | CASSPGQGSSYEQYF | TGTGCCAGCAGCCCGGGACAGGGAAGCTCCTACGAGCAGTACTTC
TRBJ2-7 | 17 | TRBD2 | - | TRBV11-1 | CASSSIGTSGSPYEQYF | TGTGCCAGCAGCTCCATTGGGACTAGCGGGAGCCCCTACGAGCAGTACTTC
TRBJ1-3 | 17 | - | - | TRBV19 | CASSILDGRPSGNTIYF | TGTGCCAGTAGTATATTAGACGGCAGGCCCTCTGGAAACACCATATATTTT
TRBJ1-5 | 15 | - | - | TRBV19 | CASSIFRLEDQPQHF | TGTGCCAGTAGTATATTCCGACTGGAGGATCAGCCCCAGCATTTT
TRBJ1-1 | 15 | - | - | TRBV7-9 | CASSLGAGQNTEAFF | TGTGCCAGCAGCTTAGGGGCAGGGCAGAACACTGAAGCTTTCTTT
TRBJ2-1 | 18 | TRBD2 | - | TRBV11-2 | CASSPRPLVLAGAGEQFF | TGTGCCAGCAGCCCGCGCCCCCTTGTGTTAGCGGGAGCGGGAGAGCAGTTCTTC
TRBJ2-7 | 14 | TRBD1 | - | TRBV28 | CASSLRRQGVPRYF | TGTGCCAGCAGTTTGAGGAGACAGGGGGTCCCACGATACTTC
TRBJ2-7 | 13 | TRBD1 | few | TRBV5-1 | CASSDRDHVEQYF | TGCGCCAGCAGCGACAGGGACCACGTCGAGCAGTACTTC
TRBJ2-3 | 15 | TRBD1 | - | TRBV5-1 | CASSLAGTGVDTQYF | TGCGCCAGCAGCTTGGCCGGGACAGGGGTGGATACGCAGTATTTT
TRBJ2-3 | 17 | TRBD2 | - | TRBV7-8 | CASSLTLLAGGWGTQYF | TGTGCCAGCAGCTTAACCCTACTAGCGGGAGGGTGGGGTACGCAGTATTTT
TRBJ2-7 | 13 | - | - | TRBV5-6 | CASSSGRVYEQYF | TGTGCCAGCAGCTCCGGCAGGGTCTACGAGCAGTACTTC
TRBJ2-1 | 15 | TRBD2 | once | TRBV7-3 | CASSPSSGRALKQFF | TGTGCCAGCAGCCCCTCTAGCGGGAGGGCCCTGAAACAGTTCTTC
TRBJ2-7 | 13 | - | - | TRBV5-1 | CASSLVGGYEQYF | TGCGCCAGCAGCTTGGTGGGGGGCTACGAGCAGTACTTC
TRBJ2-2 | 16 | - | once | TRBV7-2 | CASSRGRRTDTGELFF | TGTGCCAGCAGCCGAGGGCGGAGGACCGACACCGGGGAGCTGTTTTTT
TRBJ2-3 | 16 | TRBD1 | - | TRBV18 | CASSPGQGRGTDTQYF | TGTGCCAGCTCACCCGGACAGGGGCGGGGCACAGATACGCAGTATTTT
TRBJ2-1 | 18 | TRBD2 | - | TRBV5-1 | CASSLAGTSASGGDEQFF | TGCGCCAGCAGCTTGGCCGGGACTAGCGCTTCCGGGGGCGATGAGCAGTTCTTC
TRBJ2-1 | 12 | TRBD2 | - | TRBV6-5 | CASSLSGGGLFF | TGTGCCAGCAGTCTGAGCGGGGGGGGCCTGTTCTTC
TRBJ2-6 | 16 | - | - | TRBV5-8 | CASTYSFSSGANVLTF | TGTGCCAGCACGTACAGCTTCTCCTCTGGGGCCAACGTCCTGACTTTC
TRBJ2-7 | 14 | - | - | TRBV19 | CASSRQAGPAEQYF | TGTGCCAGTAGCCGACAAGCGGGTCCCGCCGAGCAGTACTTC
TRBJ1-1 | 11 | - | - | TRBV4-2 | CASSLNTEAFF | TGTGCCAGCAGTCTAAACACTGAAGCTTTCTTT
TRBJ2-1 | 14 | - | - | TRBV6-5 | CASRRGQNPNEQFF | TGTGCCAGCAGGAGAGGGCAAAACCCCAATGAGCAGTTCTTC
TRBJ2-3 | 16 | - | - | TRBV11-2 | CASSLGPSGSTDTQYF | TGTGCCAGCAGCTTAGGTCCCTCCGGGAGCACAGATACGCAGTATTTT
TRBJ2-7 | 16 | TRBD2 | - | TRBV11-2 | CASSLVTTSGSPQQYF | TGTGCCAGCAGCTTAGTTACAACTAGCGGGAGCCCCCAGCAGTACTTC
TRBJ1-1 | 15 | - | - | TRBV6-7 | CASSSIFTGNTEAFF | TGTGCCAGCAGTTCGATCTTTACAGGGAACACTGAAGCTTTCTTT
TRBJ1-2 | 14 | - | - | TRBV28 | CASSNSLGHRGYTF | TGTGCCAGCTCTAACTCGCTGGGACATAGGGGCTACACCTTC